The 21 T cell receptor beta chains below were found in one sample sequenced in a study of response to subunit inactivated influenza vaccine. Using its own MiXCR run on the RT-PCR reads, TCRdb lists one record per CDR3 protein. The table shows a few hundred thousand distinct CDR3 sequences, with 14% occurring only once. The input for sequencing was PBMCs from blood, taken approximately 12 days after vaccination. These receptors were obtained from a man aged 45 to 65 who received an inactivated influenza vaccine.

This clonotype was seen a few times. The chain carries TRBV2 and TRBJ2-3, with TRBD1 as a possible D gene (7 bases). V was cut by 6 bases and J by 11 bases, with 18 bases left in between. From germline, CDR1 is SNHLY and CDR2 FYNNEI. CDR3 length: 13 amino acids. The CDR3 bases are TGTGCCAGCAGGCCCACCCAGGGGGGAAGGCAGTATTTT. This sequence encodes CASRPTQGGRQYF.

This clonotype has a handful of counts. The chain uses TRBV7-9 and TRBJ1-1, with D possibly matching TRBD1 (6 bases). Germline V gene data show CDR1 as SEHNR and CDR2 as FQNEAQ (reference sequence). The CDR3 covers 14 residues. Trimming left V 4 bases short and J 5 bases short, with 14 bases between. CDR3 loop: CASSSTQGGTEAFF. CDR3 sequence (DNA): TGTGCCAGCAGCTCAACACAGGGCGGAACTGAAGCTTTCTTT. The complete variable domain, with remaining parts taken from reference TRBV7-9 and TRBJ1-1, reads DTGVSQNPRHKITKRGQNVTFRCDPISEHNRLYWYRQTLGQGPEFLTYFQNEAQLEKSRLLSDRFSAERPKGSFSTLEIQRTEQGDSAMYLCASSSTQGGTEAFFGQGTRLTVV.

The CDR3 DNA sequence: TGTGCCAGCAGCTTAGTGGGAGGGCCGGTACAAGAGACCCAGTACTTC. Protein: CASSLVGGPVQETQYF. The chain combines TRBV7-2 with TRBJ2-5; TRBD2 agrees at 7 bases. The CDR3 runs to 16 residues. The V gene end was trimmed by 1 base and the J gene end by 2 bases; junction bases not matched to a gene: 7. The germline V gene encodes CDR1 SGHTA and CDR2 FQGNSA.

This clonotype has more than one count but fewer than ten. The chain links TRBV7-8 to TRBJ2-3, with TRBD2 matching over 10 bases. Germline V lookup: CDR1 SGHVS, CDR2 FQNEAQ. J lost 0 bases, V lost 3 bases, and 3 bases had no gene match. The CDR3 loop spans 16 amino acids. The DNA for the CDR3 is TGTGCCAGCAGCTTGACTAGCGGGCTTAGCACAGATACGCAGTATTTT. This sequence encodes CASSLTSGLSTDTQYF.

This clonotype came up many times. The gene calls are TRBV7-2 and TRBJ2-3; 7 bases agree with TRBD2. Germline V lookup: CDR1 SGHTA, CDR2 FQGNSA. The CDR3 runs to 14 residues. The ends lost 0 bases at V and 5 bases at J; junction bases unmatched: 2. In DNA form, the CDR3 reads TGTGCCAGCAGCTTAGCCGGGGGGTTAGATACGCAGTATTTT. Protein product: CASSLAGGLDTQYF.

This clonotype was counted at least ten times. V usage is TRBV5-6 and J usage is TRBJ1-1, with D unclear. Trimming cost V 1 base and J 5 bases, with 9 bases left between them. The CDR3 has 13 residues. Germline CDR1 and CDR2: SGHDT and YYEEEE. The CDR3 reads CASSLLVGTEAFF. In DNA form, the CDR3 reads TGTGCCAGCAGCTTGCTCGTGGGAACTGAAGCTTTCTTT.

V gene TRBV18 combines with J gene TRBJ2-2, with D hard to call. Germline V gene sequence: CDR1 KGHSH, CDR2 LQKENI. The CDR3 has 15 residues. Between the trimmed V and J ends, which lost 2 bases and 2 bases, there was a span of 9 bases. CDR3 in DNA: TGTGCCAGCTCACCATTTGGCGTAAACACCGGGGAGCTGTTTTTT. Its translation is CASSPFGVNTGELFF.

V is TRBV7-2 and J is TRBJ2-7, with unresolved D. Trimming left V 6 bases short and J 0 bases short, with 12 bases between. The germline gives CDR1 SGHTA, CDR2 FQGNSA. The length of the CDR3 is 14 residues. The CDR3 DNA follows: TGTGCCAGCAGGGGGTCGACCTTCTCCTACGAGCAGTACTTC. Translating gives CASRGSTFSYEQYF.

This clonotype has more than one count but fewer than ten. This chain joins TRBV12-3 or TRBV12-4 and TRBJ2-1, with D possibly being TRBD1 (6 bases). V lost 4 bases and J 5 bases, leaving 15 bases between the germline ends. The CDR3 extends over 15 amino acids. CDR3 sequence (DNA): TGTGCCAGCAGTTCCTTGGACAGCTCGGACAATGAGCAGTTCTTC. Translation gives CASSSLDSSDNEQFF.

This clonotype was seen only a few times. The V and J genes are TRBV28 and TRBJ2-3; 7 nucleotides align to TRBD1. CDR1 and CDR2 (germline): MDHEN, SYDVKM. J lost 11 bases, V lost 8 bases, and 7 bases had no gene match. The CDR3 extends over 11 amino acids. This CDR3 reads CASRATGRQYF. The CDR3 DNA sequence: TGTGCCAGCCGGGCGACAGGGCGGCAGTATTTT.

The chain is built from TRBV12-3 or TRBV12-4 and TRBJ2-7; D unclear. Trimming removed 5 bases from V and 1 base from J, with 12 bases in between. The CDR3 extends over 14 amino acids. CDR3 in amino acids: CASSLDTNSYEQYF. Here the CDR3 DNA reads TGTGCCAGCAGTCTCGACACCAATTCCTACGAGCAGTACTTC.

This clonotype has only a few counts. This chain uses TRBV5-1 with TRBJ2-6, with D uncertain. V was clipped by 4 bases and J by 0 bases, with 14 bases between them. The CDR3 runs to 17 residues. Germline CDR1 is SGHRS and CDR2 is YFSETQ. CDR3 region: CASSQAVSYSGANVLTF. The CDR3, as DNA: TGCGCCAGCAGCCAGGCTGTCTCTTACTCTGGGGCCAACGTCCTGACTTTC.

This clonotype was counted a few times. The V gene is TRBV6-1, the J gene TRBJ1-1; D is unclear. The V end lost 6 bases, the J end lost 1 base, and 9 bases lay between the germline ends. This CDR3 has 13 amino acids. CDR1 is MNHNS, CDR2 SASEGT, per germline. Here the CDR3 DNA reads TGTGCCAGCAGCTCCGCAGGGAACACTGAAGCTTTCTTT. This encodes CASSSAGNTEAFF.

The V gene is TRBV6-6, the J gene TRBJ2-5, with a weak D call TRBD2 (7 bases). This CDR3 comprises 13 residues. Germline V gene data show CDR1 as MNHNY and CDR2 as SVGAGI (reference sequence). V shed 11 bases and J shed 4 bases, with 17 bases lying between them. The CDR3, as DNA: TGTGCCGGAGGGGGGGCTGGACGAGAGACCCAGTACTTC. Translation: CAGGGAGRETQYF.

V is TRBV15 and J is TRBJ2-7; 12 bases are a match to TRBD2. Trimming cost V 0 bases and J 0 bases; bases outside gene matches: 9. Germline assignment: CDR1 LNHNV and CDR2 YYDKDF (reference sequence). The CDR3 runs 19 residues. The CDR3 bases are TGTGCCACCAGCAGAGATGTTAGACTAGCGGGAGCCTCCTCCTACGAGCAGTACTTC. Protein sequence: CATSRDVRLAGASSYEQYF.

This clonotype was observed a handful of times. The chain has TRBV28 and TRBJ2-1; TRBD1 might be the D (5 bases). Germline CDR1 MDHEN, CDR2 SYDVKM. Trimming took off 6 bases at V and 4 bases at J, with 7 bases between the two ends. The length of the CDR3 is 12 residues. In DNA, the CDR3 is TGTGCCAGCAGGCGACAGTACAATGAGCAGTTCTTC. This gives the protein CASRRQYNEQFF.

V usage is TRBV5-1 and J usage is TRBJ2-2, with D possibly being TRBD2 (5 bases). Germline CDR1 and CDR2: SGHRS and YFSETQ. The V end was cut by 2 bases, the J end by 4 bases, with 18 bases between. This CDR3 has 17 amino acids. In nucleotides, the CDR3 is TGCGCCAGCAGCTTCGACTACATACTACCTGGCACCGGGGAGCTGTTTTTT. The encoded protein is CASSFDYILPGTGELFF.

The chain carries TRBV15 and TRBJ1-2, with D possibly matching TRBD1 (5 bases). The CDR3 is made up of 14 amino acids. V was pared by 1 base and J by 4 bases, with 10 bases between. Germline loops: CDR1 LNHNV, CDR2 YYDKDF (reference sequence). The CDR3 bases are TGTGCCACCAGCAGAGGGGACCGGGTCTATGGCTACACCTTC. Its protein product is CATSRGDRVYGYTF.

This clonotype was observed a few times. V usage is TRBV29-1 and J usage is TRBJ2-1; 14 positions match TRBD2. The V segment lost 4 bases and the J segment 8 bases; nucleotides outside the gene matches: 7. This CDR3 is 15 amino acids long. Germline V gives CDR1 SQVTM, CDR2 ANQGSEA. CDR3 region: CSVATTSGRVDEQFF. CDR3 nucleotide sequence: TGCAGCGTTGCGACGACTAGCGGGAGGGTCGATGAGCAGTTCTTC.

Only a few counts were recorded for this clonotype. The V and J genes are TRBV12-3 or TRBV12-4 and TRBJ2-1; 8 bases align to TRBD2. This CDR3 is built from 12 residues. V lost 4 bases and J lost 13; bases outside the gene matches: 6. CDR3 in amino acids: CASSWTSGGQFF. The DNA of the CDR3 is TGTGCCAGCAGTTGGACGAGCGGGGGCCAGTTCTTC.

At least ten counts were recorded for this clonotype. The rearrangement joins TRBV7-2 to TRBJ2-1, with TRBD2 matching over 7 bases. The CDR3 loop spans 15 amino acids. Germline V gene lookup returns CDR1 SGHTA and CDR2 FQGNSA. V was pared by 5 bases and J by 7 bases, with 11 bases of the junction left unmatched. CDR3 coding DNA: TGTGCCAGCAGCCGGACTAGTGGGACCCAAAATGAGCAGTTCTTC. It encodes CASSRTSGTQNEQFF.